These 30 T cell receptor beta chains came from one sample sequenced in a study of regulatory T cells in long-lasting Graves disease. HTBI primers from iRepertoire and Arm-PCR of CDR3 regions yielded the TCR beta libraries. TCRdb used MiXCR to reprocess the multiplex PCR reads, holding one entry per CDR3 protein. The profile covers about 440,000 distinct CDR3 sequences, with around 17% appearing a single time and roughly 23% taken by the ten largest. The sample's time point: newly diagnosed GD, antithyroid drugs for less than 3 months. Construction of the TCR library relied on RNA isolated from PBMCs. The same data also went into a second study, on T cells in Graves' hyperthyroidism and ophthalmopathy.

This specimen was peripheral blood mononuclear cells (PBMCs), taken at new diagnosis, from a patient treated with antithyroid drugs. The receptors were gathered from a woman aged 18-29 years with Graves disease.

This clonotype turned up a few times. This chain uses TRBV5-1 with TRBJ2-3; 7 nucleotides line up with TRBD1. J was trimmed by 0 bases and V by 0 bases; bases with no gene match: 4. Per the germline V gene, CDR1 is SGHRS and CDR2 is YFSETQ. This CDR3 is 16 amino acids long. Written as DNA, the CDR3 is TGCGCCAGCAGCTTGGGAGGGGGCGGGAGCACAGATACGCAGTATTTT. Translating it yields CASSLGGGGSTDTQYF.

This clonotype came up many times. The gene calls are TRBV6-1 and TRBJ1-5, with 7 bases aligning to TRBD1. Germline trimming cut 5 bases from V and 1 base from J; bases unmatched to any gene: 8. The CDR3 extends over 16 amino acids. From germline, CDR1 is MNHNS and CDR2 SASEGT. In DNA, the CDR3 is TGTGCCAGCAGTAGACAGGGAGGTTCGAGCAATCAGCCCCAGCATTTT. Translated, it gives CASSRQGGSSNQPQHF.

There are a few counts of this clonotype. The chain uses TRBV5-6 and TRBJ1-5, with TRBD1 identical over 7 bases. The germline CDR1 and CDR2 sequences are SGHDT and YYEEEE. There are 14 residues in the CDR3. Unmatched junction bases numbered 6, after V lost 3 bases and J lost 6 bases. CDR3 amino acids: CASSWRGRGQPQHF. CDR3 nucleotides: TGTGCCAGCAGCTGGAGGGGGCGCGGTCAGCCCCAGCATTTT.

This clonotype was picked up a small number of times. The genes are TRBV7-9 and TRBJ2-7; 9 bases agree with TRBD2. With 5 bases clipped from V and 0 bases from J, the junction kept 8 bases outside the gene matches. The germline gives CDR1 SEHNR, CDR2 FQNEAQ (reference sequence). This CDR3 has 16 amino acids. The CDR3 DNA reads TGTGCCAGCAGCCAAGGTAGCGGGAGCCCCTCCTACGAGCAGTACTTC. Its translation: CASSQGSGSPSYEQYF.

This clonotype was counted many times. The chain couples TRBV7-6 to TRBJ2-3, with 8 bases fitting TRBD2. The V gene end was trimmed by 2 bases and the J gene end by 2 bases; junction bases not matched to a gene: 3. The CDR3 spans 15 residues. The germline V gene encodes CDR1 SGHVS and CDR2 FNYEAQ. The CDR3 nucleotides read TGTGCCAGCAGCTTAATACTAGCGGCCACAGATACGCAGTATTTT. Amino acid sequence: CASSLILAATDTQYF.

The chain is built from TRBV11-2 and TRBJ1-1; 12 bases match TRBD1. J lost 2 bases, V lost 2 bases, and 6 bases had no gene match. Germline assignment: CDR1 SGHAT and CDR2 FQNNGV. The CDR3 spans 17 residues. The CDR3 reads CASSLYGDRGRNTEAFF. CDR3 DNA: TGTGCCAGCAGCTTATATGGGGACAGGGGGCGTAACACTGAAGCTTTCTTT.

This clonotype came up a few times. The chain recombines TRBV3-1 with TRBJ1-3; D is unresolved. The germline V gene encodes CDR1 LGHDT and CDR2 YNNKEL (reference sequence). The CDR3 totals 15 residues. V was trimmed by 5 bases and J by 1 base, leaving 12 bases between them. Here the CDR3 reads CASSSRWESGNTIYF. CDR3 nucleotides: TGTGCCAGCAGCTCAAGATGGGAATCTGGAAACACCATATATTTT. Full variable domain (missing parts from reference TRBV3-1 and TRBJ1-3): DTAVSQTPKYLVTQMGNDKSIKCEQNLGHDTMYWYKQDSKKFLKIMFSYNNKELIINETVPNRFSPKSPDKAHLNLHINSLELGDSAVYFCASSSRWESGNTIYFGEGSWLTVV.

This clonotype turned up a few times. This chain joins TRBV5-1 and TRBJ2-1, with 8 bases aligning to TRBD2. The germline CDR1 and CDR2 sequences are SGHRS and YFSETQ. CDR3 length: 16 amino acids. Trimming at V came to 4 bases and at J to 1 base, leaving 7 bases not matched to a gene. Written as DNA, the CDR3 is TGCGCCAGCAGCCCCAAGCGGGAGTGGTCCTACAATGAGCAGTTCTTC. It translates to CASSPKREWSYNEQFF. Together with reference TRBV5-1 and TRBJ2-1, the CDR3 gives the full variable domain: KAGVTQTPRYLIKTRGQQVTLSCSPISGHRSVSWYQQTPGQGLQFLFEYFSETQRNKGNFPGRFSGRQFSNSRSEMNVSTLELGDSALYLCASSPKREWSYNEQFFGPGTRLTVL.

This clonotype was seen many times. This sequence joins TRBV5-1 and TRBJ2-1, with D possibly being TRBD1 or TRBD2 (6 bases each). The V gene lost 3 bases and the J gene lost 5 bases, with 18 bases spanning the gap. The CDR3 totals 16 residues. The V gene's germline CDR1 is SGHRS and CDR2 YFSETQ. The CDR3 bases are TGCGCCAGCAGCTCGGGGGCGGGGACTGGAAACAATGAGCAGTTCTTC. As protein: CASSSGAGTGNNEQFF. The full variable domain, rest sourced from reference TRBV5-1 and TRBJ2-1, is KAGVTQTPRYLIKTRGQQVTLSCSPISGHRSVSWYQQTPGQGLQFLFEYFSETQRNKGNFPGRFSGRQFSNSRSEMNVSTLELGDSALYLCASSSGAGTGNNEQFFGPGTRLTVL.

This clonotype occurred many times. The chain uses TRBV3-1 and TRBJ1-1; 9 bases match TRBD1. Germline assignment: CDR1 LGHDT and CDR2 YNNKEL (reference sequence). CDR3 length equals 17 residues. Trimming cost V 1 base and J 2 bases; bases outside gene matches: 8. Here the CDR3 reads CASSQAIPGQGNTEAFF. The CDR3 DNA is TGTGCCAGCAGCCAAGCCATCCCGGGACAGGGTAACACTGAAGCTTTCTTT. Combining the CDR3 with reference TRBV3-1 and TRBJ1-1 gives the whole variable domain DTAVSQTPKYLVTQMGNDKSIKCEQNLGHDTMYWYKQDSKKFLKIMFSYNNKELIINETVPNRFSPKSPDKAHLNLHINSLELGDSAVYFCASSQAIPGQGNTEAFFGQGTRLTVV.

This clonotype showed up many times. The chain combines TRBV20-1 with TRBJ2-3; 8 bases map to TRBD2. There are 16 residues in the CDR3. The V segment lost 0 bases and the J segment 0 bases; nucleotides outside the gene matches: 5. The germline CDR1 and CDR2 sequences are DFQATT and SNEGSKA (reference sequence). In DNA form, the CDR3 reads TGCAGTGCTAGAGACCTGACTAGCGACAGCACAGATACGCAGTATTTT. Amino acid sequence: CSARDLTSDSTDTQYF.

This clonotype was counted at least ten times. The CDR3 sequence: CASSEMRVFGGELFF. In DNA form, the CDR3 reads TGTGCCAGCAGTGAGATGCGGGTCTTTGGCGGGGAGCTGTTTTTT. The V gene is TRBV2, the J gene TRBJ2-2; D is perhaps TRBD2 (5 bases). The CDR3 sequence is 15 residues long. Between the trimmed V and J ends, which lost 3 bases and 7 bases, there was a span of 15 bases. Germline V gene sequence: CDR1 SNHLY, CDR2 FYNNEI.

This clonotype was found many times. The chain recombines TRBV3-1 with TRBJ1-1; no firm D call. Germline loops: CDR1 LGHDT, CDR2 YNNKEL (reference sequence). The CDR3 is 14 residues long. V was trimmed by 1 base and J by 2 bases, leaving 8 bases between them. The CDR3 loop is CASSQATANTEAFF. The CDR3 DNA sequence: TGTGCCAGCAGCCAAGCCACGGCCAACACTGAAGCTTTCTTT.

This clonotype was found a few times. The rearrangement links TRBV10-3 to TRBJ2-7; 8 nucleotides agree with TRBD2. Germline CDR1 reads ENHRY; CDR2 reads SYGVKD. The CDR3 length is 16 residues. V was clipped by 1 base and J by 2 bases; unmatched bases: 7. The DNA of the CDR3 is TGTGCCATCAGTGAGTTAACTAGCGGCATTACCTACGAGCAGTACTTC. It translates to CAISELTSGITYEQYF.

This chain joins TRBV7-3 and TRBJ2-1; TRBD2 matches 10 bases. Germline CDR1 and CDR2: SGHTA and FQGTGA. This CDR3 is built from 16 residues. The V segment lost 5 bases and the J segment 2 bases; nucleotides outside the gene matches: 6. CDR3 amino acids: CASSPLAGVAYNEQFF. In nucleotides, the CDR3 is TGTGCCAGCAGCCCGCTAGCGGGAGTGGCCTACAATGAGCAGTTCTTC.

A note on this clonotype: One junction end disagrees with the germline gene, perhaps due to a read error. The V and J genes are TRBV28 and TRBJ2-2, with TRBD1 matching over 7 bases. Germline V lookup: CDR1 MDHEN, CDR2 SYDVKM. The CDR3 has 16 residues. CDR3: CACSPYRGRSTGELFF. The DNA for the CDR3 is TGTGCCTGCAGTCCCTACAGGGGACGGAGCACCGGGGAGCTGTTTTTT.

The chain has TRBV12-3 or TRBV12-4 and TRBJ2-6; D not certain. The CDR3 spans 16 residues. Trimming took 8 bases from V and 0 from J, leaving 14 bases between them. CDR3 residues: CASSTQGYSGANVLTF. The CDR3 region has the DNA TGTGCCAGCTCTACACAAGGGTACTCTGGGGCCAACGTCCTGACTTTC.

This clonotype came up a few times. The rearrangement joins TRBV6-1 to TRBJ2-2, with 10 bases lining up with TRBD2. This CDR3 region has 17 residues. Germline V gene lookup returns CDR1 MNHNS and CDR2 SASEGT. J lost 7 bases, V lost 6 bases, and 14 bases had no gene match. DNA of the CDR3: TGTGCCAGCAGGCCTCGCGTTCTAGCGGGAGTGGGCGGGGAGCTGTTTTTT. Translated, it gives CASRPRVLAGVGGELFF.

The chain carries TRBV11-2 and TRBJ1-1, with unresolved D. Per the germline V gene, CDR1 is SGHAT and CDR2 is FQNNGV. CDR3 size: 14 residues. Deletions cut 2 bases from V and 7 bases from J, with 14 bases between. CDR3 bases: TGTGCCAGCAGCTTAAACGACCTATACCTTGAAGCTTTCTTT. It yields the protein CASSLNDLYLEAFF.

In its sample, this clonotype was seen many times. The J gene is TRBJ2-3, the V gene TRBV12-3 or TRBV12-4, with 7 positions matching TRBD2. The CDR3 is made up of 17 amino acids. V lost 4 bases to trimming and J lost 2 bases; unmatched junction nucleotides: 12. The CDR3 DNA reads TGTGCCAGCAGTTCATCCCGGGGTAGCGGGTACACAGATACGCAGTATTTT. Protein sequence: CASSSSRGSGYTDTQYF.

In DNA form, the CDR3 reads TGTGCCAGCAGCTTAAGCGGGACAGGGGCTTCCGGGGAGCTGTTTTTT. Translation gives CASSLSGTGASGELFF. This sequence joins TRBV11-3 and TRBJ2-2, with TRBD1 matching 10 bases. Germline V gives CDR1 SGHNT, CDR2 YENEEA. The CDR3 is 16 residues long. V shed 2 bases, J shed 6 bases, and the junction held 6 bases outside the gene matches.

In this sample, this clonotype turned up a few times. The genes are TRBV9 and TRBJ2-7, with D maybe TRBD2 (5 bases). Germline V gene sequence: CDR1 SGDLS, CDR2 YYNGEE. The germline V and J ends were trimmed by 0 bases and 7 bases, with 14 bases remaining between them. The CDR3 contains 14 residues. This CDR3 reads CASSVGGRFGEQYF. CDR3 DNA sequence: TGTGCCAGCAGCGTAGGAGGGAGATTCGGAGAGCAGTACTTC.

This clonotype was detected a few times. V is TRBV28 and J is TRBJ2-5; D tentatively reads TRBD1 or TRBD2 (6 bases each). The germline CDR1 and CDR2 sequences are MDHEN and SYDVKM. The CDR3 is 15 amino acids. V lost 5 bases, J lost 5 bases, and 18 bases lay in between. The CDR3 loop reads CASSLDRLGGETQYF. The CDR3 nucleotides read TGTGCCAGCAGTCTCGACAGGCTAGGGGGGGAGACCCAGTACTTC.

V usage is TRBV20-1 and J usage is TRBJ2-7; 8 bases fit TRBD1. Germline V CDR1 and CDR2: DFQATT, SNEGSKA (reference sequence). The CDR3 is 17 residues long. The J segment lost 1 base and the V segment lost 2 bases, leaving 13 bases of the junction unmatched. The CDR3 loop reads CSARPVRGQVFSYEQYF. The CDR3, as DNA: TGCAGTGCTAGACCAGTAAGGGGACAGGTCTTTTCCTACGAGCAGTACTTC.

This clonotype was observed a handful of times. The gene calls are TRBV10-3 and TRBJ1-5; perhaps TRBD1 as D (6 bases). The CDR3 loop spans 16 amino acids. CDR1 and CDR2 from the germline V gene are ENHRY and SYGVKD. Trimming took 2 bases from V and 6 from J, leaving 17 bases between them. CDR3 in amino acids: CAISEGGWGLGQPQHF. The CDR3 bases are TGTGCCATCAGTGAGGGGGGCTGGGGGCTAGGTCAGCCCCAGCATTTT.

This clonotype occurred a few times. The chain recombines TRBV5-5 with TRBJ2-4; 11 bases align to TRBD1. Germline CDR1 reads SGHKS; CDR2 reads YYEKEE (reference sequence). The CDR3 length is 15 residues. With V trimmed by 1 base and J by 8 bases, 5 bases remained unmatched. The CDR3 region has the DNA TGTGCCAGCAGCTTGAGGACAGGGGGCGCTGACATTCAGTACTTC. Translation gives CASSLRTGGADIQYF.

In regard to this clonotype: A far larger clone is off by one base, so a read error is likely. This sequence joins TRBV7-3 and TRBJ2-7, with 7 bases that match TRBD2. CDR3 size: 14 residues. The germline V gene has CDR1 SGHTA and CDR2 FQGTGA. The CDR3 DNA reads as TGTGCCAGCGGCTTAGAGCGGGACTCCTACGAGCAGTACTTC. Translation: CASGLERDSYEQYF.

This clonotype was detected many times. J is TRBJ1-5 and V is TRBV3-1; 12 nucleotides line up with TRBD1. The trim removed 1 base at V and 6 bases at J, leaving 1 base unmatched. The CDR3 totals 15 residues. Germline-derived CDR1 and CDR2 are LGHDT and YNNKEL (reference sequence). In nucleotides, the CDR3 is TGTGCCAGCAGCCAAGGGGACAGGGGGCTTCAGCCCCAGCATTTT. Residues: CASSQGDRGLQPQHF.

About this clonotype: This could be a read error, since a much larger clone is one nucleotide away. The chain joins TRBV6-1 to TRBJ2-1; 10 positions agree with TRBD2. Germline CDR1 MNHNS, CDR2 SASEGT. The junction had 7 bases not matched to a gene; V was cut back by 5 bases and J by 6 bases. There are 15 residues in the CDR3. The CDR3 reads CASSKEGLAVNEQFF. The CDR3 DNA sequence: TGTGCCAGCAGTAAAGAAGGACTAGCGGTCAATGAGCAGTTCTTC.

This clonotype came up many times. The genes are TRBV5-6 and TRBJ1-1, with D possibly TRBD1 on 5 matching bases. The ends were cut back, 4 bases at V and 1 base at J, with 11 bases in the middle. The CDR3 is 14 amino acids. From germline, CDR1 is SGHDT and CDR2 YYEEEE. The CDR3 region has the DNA TGTGCCAGCAGCGTTATGACAGCGAACACTGAAGCTTTCTTT. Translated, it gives CASSVMTANTEAFF.